One and the same sample provided the 23 T cell receptor beta chains below, sequenced in a study of blood T cell repertoires in COVID-19 (TCRdb year 2020). Library preparation employed the immunoSEQ multiplex PCR assay. The immuneACCESS repertoire file appears here via TCRdb, limited to in-frame rearrangements. These files lack a portion of the clones; in checked studies, under half of the deficit traces to unresolved V genes, and the cause of the others is not known. For this sample there are roughly 250,000 clones; roughly 84% appear just once. The top ten constitute around 7.8% of the sample. Source material: peripheral blood. These receptors all stem from a human donor in a cohort sampled during active COVID-19.

The chain carries TRBV7-2 and TRBJ1-5; D is unclear. V lost 1 base and J 4 bases, leaving 5 bases between the germline ends. The CDR3 has 13 residues. CDR1 is SGHTA, CDR2 FQGNSA, per germline. CDR3 loop: CASSLERNQPQHF. For the CDR3, the DNA is TGTGCCAGCAGCTTAGAACGGAATCAGCCCCAGCATTTT.

The chain links TRBV29-1 to TRBJ2-7; D remains ambiguous. The CDR3 totals 13 residues. Trimming removed 6 bases from V and 7 bases from J, with 19 bases in between. Germline V gives CDR1 SQVTM, CDR2 ANQGSEA. DNA for the CDR3: TGCAGCGTCGTTTACGGGTCATCCCTGGAGCAGTACTTC. It is translated as CSVVYGSSLEQYF.

The chain couples TRBV19 to TRBJ1-2; D is ambiguous. Trimming took 5 bases from V and 3 from J, leaving 19 bases between them. The germline gives CDR1 LNHDA, CDR2 SQIVND (reference sequence). CDR3 size: 16 residues. The CDR3 here is CASSPAGGSAYYGYTF. In nucleotides, the CDR3 is TGTGCCAGTAGTCCCGCCGGTGGGAGCGCCTACTATGGCTACACCTTC.

The genes are TRBV28 and TRBJ1-2; 7 nucleotides line up with TRBD1. CDR3 length equals 12 residues. The V segment lost 6 bases and the J segment 5 bases; nucleotides outside the gene matches: 3. Germline lookup yields CDR1 MDHEN and CDR2 SYDVKM. For the CDR3, the DNA is TGTGCCAGCAGACAGGGGTATTATGGCTACACCTTC. Translating gives CASRQGYYGYTF.

The chain employs TRBV6-6 and TRBJ1-1, with TRBD1 identical over 7 bases. J gave up 1 base and V 5 bases, and 7 bases lay outside the gene matches. Looked up from germline, CDR1 is MNHNY and CDR2 is SVGAGI (reference sequence). CDR3 length: 15 amino acids. The CDR3 DNA follows: TGTGCCAGCAGTCAACCGGGACAGCGGAACACTGAAGCTTTCTTT. Its protein product is CASSQPGQRNTEAFF.

In its sample, this clone was seen once. The gene calls are TRBV7-9 and TRBJ1-5; 7 bases agree with TRBD1. Germline V gives CDR1 SEHNR, CDR2 FQNEAQ (reference sequence). With V trimmed by 6 bases and J by 6 bases, 8 bases remained unmatched. This CDR3 has 14 residues. The CDR3 DNA is TGTGCCAGCAGACAAACAGGGGCAGTTCAGCCCCAGCATTTT. Protein: CASRQTGAVQPQHF.

The V call is TRBV19, the J call TRBJ1-2; 9 bases align to TRBD1. Germline V gene lookup returns CDR1 LNHDA and CDR2 SQIVND (reference sequence). The trim removed 6 bases at V and 4 bases at J, leaving 12 bases unmatched. The length of the CDR3 is 16 residues. CDR3 coding DNA: TGTGCCAGTAGCCTAACCGGGACAGGGATGGCCTATGGCTACACCTTC. Translation: CASSLTGTGMAYGYTF.

The chain carries TRBV4-2 and TRBJ1-1; perhaps TRBD1 as D (5 bases). The germline V and J ends were trimmed by 8 bases and 7 bases, with 14 bases remaining between them. The CDR3 has 12 residues. Germline-derived CDR1 and CDR2 are LGHNA and YNFKEQ. CDR3 sequence (DNA): TGTGCCAGCGCAAGGCAGGGCAGTGAAGCTTTCTTT. It yields the protein CASARQGSEAFF.

The chain couples TRBV7-2 to TRBJ2-3; 10 bases map to TRBD2. Germline V gene lookup returns CDR1 SGHTA and CDR2 FQGNSA. The V segment lost 4 bases and the J segment 6 bases; nucleotides outside the gene matches: 4. This CDR3 comprises 14 residues. Here the CDR3 reads CASSWLTSGDTQYF. CDR3 DNA sequence: TGTGCCAGCAGCTGGTTGACTAGCGGGGATACGCAGTATTTT.

Comment on this clone: Other DNA sequences in the same sample also yield this CDR3. The CDR3 DNA sequence: TGTGCCAGTAGGAGACAGGGGTCCCACGAGCAGTACTTC. It codes for CASRRQGSHEQYF. The gene calls are TRBV19 and TRBJ2-7; TRBD1 matches at 8 bases. V was pared by 6 bases and J by 5 bases, with 6 bases of the junction left unmatched. CDR1 is LNHDA and CDR2 is SQIVND in the germline V gene (reference sequence). The CDR3 is made up of 13 amino acids.

The V gene is TRBV6-1, the J gene TRBJ2-7; 7 positions match TRBD2. The CDR3 is 14 amino acids. The V gene's germline CDR1 is MNHNS and CDR2 SASEGT. V shed 3 bases and J 0 bases; nucleotides not matched to a gene: 2. The CDR3 protein is CASSDGGSSYEQYF. The CDR3 DNA reads as TGTGCCAGCAGTGATGGCGGGAGCTCCTACGAGCAGTACTTC.

The chain has TRBV15 and TRBJ2-1; 12 nucleotides line up with TRBD1. This CDR3 is 15 amino acids long. Germline V gene data show CDR1 as LNHNV and CDR2 as YYDKDF (reference sequence). The V segment lost 3 bases and the J segment 7 bases; nucleotides outside the gene matches: 4. CDR3: CATSSRDRGLNEQFF. The CDR3 DNA follows: TGTGCCACCAGCAGCCGGGACAGGGGGCTTAATGAGCAGTTCTTC.

The rearrangement links TRBV6-2 or TRBV6-3 to TRBJ2-4, with 10 positions matching TRBD2. Germline V gene data show CDR1 as MNHEY and CDR2 as SVGEGT. After removal of 4 bases from V and 3 bases from J, the junction contained 6 bases not matched to a gene. The CDR3 totals 16 residues. The CDR3 sequence is CASSFQRGGSKNIQYF. DNA for the CDR3: TGTGCCAGCAGTTTCCAGCGGGGGGGCAGCAAAAACATTCAGTACTTC.

This chain connects TRBV6-5 to TRBJ2-7, with TRBD2 matching over 8 bases. Trimming at V came to 6 bases and at J to 9 bases, leaving 16 bases not matched to a gene. CDR1 and CDR2 (germline): MNHEY, SVGAGI. The CDR3 extends over 15 amino acids. For the CDR3, the DNA is TGTGCCAGCAGCCAACGGACTAGCTCCCCGGGCTTGCAGTACTTC. It codes for CASSQRTSSPGLQYF.

The CDR3 coding sequence is TGTGCCAGCAGTATAAGAAGAGCGGGTCTCTACAATGAGCAGTTCTTC. This gives the protein CASSIRRAGLYNEQFF. This chain uses TRBV6-2 or TRBV6-3 with TRBJ2-1; D perhaps matches TRBD2 (6 bases). Trimming shortened V by 5 bases and J by 3 bases, and 17 bases separated the two germline ends. The CDR3 has 16 residues. Germline values: CDR1 MNHEY, CDR2 SVGEGT.

This chain joins TRBV7-2 and TRBJ1-4, with TRBD1 identical over 7 bases. The CDR3 covers 16 residues. Per the germline V gene, CDR1 is SGHTA and CDR2 is FQGNSA. The trim removed 3 bases at V and 0 bases at J, leaving 4 bases unmatched. CDR3 coding DNA: TGTGCCAGCAGCTTCGTAACAGGGGCAACTAATGAAAAACTGTTTTTT. Protein: CASSFVTGATNEKLFF.

This chain connects TRBV5-4 to TRBJ2-2, with 10 bases identical to TRBD2. Trimming took 4 bases from V and 6 from J; bases not matched to a gene: 9. CDR1 is SGHNT and CDR2 is YYREEE in the germline V gene (reference sequence). The CDR3 loop spans 16 amino acids. The CDR3 bases are TGTGCCAGCAGCGGGGGTGCTAGCGGGGGCGCCGGGGAGCTGTTTTTT. It translates to CASSGGASGGAGELFF. Full variable domain (outside the CDR3, taken from reference TRBV5-4 and TRBJ2-2): ETGVTQSPTHLIKTRGQQVTLRCSSQSGHNTVSWYQQALGQGPQFIFQYYREEENGRGNFPPRFSGLQFPNYSSELNVNALELDDSALYLCASSGGASGGAGELFFGEGSRLTVL.

The V and J genes are TRBV7-2 and TRBJ1-4; D is perhaps TRBD1 (5 bases). The germline gives CDR1 SGHTA, CDR2 FQGNSA. The CDR3 covers 14 residues. V gave up 1 base and J gave up 7 bases, with 10 bases separating them. For the CDR3, the DNA is TGTGCCAGCAGCTTAGGATGGGGGGGTGAAAAACTGTTTTTT. Amino acids: CASSLGWGGEKLFF.

For the CDR3, the DNA is TGTGCCAGCAGCTTCGCGGGTTTACTCAGTGAGCAGTTCTTC. It translates to CASSFAGLLSEQFF. The rearrangement joins TRBV5-4 to TRBJ2-1, with a weak D call TRBD2 (5 bases). Germline CDR1 SGHNT, CDR2 YYREEE (reference sequence). This CDR3 has 14 residues. V lost 2 bases, J lost 9 bases, and 15 bases lay in between. The full variable domain, with the rest looked up from reference TRBV5-4 and TRBJ2-1, is ETGVTQSPTHLIKTRGQQVTLRCSSQSGHNTVSWYQQALGQGPQFIFQYYREEENGRGNFPPRFSGLQFPNYSSELNVNALELDDSALYLCASSFAGLLSEQFFGPGTRLTVL.

V usage is TRBV20-1 and J usage is TRBJ1-2, with D uncertain. The CDR3 is made up of 11 amino acids. The germline V gene encodes CDR1 DFQATT and CDR2 SNEGSKA (reference sequence). CDR3 amino acids: CHAREAGGYTF. The CDR3 DNA follows: TGCCATGCAAGGGAGGCAGGTGGCTACACCTTC.

This clone was recorded at least ten times. This CDR3 is CASSPAGRTGPNYEQYF. CDR3 coding DNA: TGTGCCAGCAGTCCGGCCGGAAGGACAGGCCCAAATTACGAGCAGTACTTC. The chain recombines TRBV6-6 with TRBJ2-7; 7 nucleotides line up with TRBD1. Looked up from germline, CDR1 is MNHNY and CDR2 is SVGAGI (reference sequence). The ends lost 5 bases at V and 4 bases at J; junction bases unmatched: 17. The CDR3 is 17 residues long.

V gene TRBV9 combines with J gene TRBJ2-7; the match to TRBD1 covers 8 bases. The V segment lost 0 bases and the J segment 2 bases; nucleotides outside the gene matches: 4. CDR1 is SGDLS, CDR2 YYNGEE, per germline. The CDR3 covers 15 residues. CDR3 residues: CASSVGTGLTYEQYF. Here the CDR3 DNA reads TGTGCCAGCAGCGTAGGGACAGGGCTGACCTACGAGCAGTACTTC.

This clone was recorded once. This rearrangement joins TRBV5-6 to TRBJ2-1, with D perhaps TRBD1 (5 bases). CDR1 and CDR2 from the germline V gene are SGHDT and YYEEEE. The CDR3 extends over 13 amino acids. Trimming removed 2 bases from V and 4 bases from J, with 7 bases in between. The CDR3 here is CASSFDRYNEQFF. DNA for the CDR3: TGTGCCAGCAGCTTTGACAGATACAATGAGCAGTTCTTC.